This T cell receptor (beta chain) was retrieved from a study of blood T cells in healthy people across ages. The CDR3 contains 14 residues. The germline gives CDR1 SGHRS, CDR2 YFSETQ. V was clipped by 4 bases and J by 2 bases, with 13 bases between them. Russia was home to the donors, healthy Caucasian individuals aged about 6 to 90. PCR was performed a second time for about 7 to 11 cycles using a sample-barcoded 5' primer and a J-beta primer mix. Using its own MiXCR run on the 5' RACE reads, TCRdb lists one record per CDR3 protein. The table includes about 1.4 million distinct CDR3 sequences, approximately 63% detected once.

This sequence originates from a man aged 18 to 35 in good health. Sequenced input: blood. V and J are TRBV5-1 and TRBJ2-7; the D gene is possibly TRBD1 (6 bases). As DNA, the CDR3 is TGCGCCAGCAGCCCTTACAGGGAACCCTACGAGCAGTACTTC. Encoded protein: CASSPYREPYEQYF.